The 5 T cell receptor beta chains in this list originate from one sample, sequenced in a study of T cell repertoires in cytomegalovirus infection. TCRdb processed the reads anew with MiXCR; each CDR3 protein has one entry. Among approximately 500,000 distinct CDR3 sequences listed, about 11% were seen once. Sequencing was performed on PBMCs. The receptor source for this set is a human donor in good health (CMV status not recorded). Some clones in this sample may be carry-over from other donors' samples.

This clonotype was found many times. This chain connects TRBV12-3 or TRBV12-4 to TRBJ1-1; the D is unclear. CDR3 size: 15 residues. The V end lost 2 bases, the J end lost 3 bases, and 13 bases lay between the germline ends. CDR3 loop: CASSLMRRPDTEAFF. CDR3 coding DNA: TGTGCCAGCAGTTTAATGCGAAGGCCGGACACTGAAGCTTTCTTT.

This clonotype was counted many times. This chain uses TRBV12-3 or TRBV12-4 with TRBJ2-5, with D possibly matching TRBD1 (5 bases). The length of the CDR3 is 14 residues. V shed 0 bases and J shed 4 bases, with 9 bases lying between them. The CDR3 DNA reads as TGTGCCAGCAGTTTAGCAGGGGCGGCAGAGACCCAGTACTTC. As protein: CASSLAGAAETQYF.

The chain uses TRBV3-1 and TRBJ1-4; 9 nucleotides line up with TRBD1. V was pared by 0 bases and J by 8 bases, with 7 bases of the junction left unmatched. Germline CDR1 reads LGHDT; CDR2 reads YNNKEL (reference sequence). The CDR3 totals 16 residues. For the CDR3, the DNA is TGTGCCAGCAGCCAAGATTGGAACAGGGGGCGCGAAAAACTGTTTTTT. It yields the protein CASSQDWNRGREKLFF. The full variable domain, completed using reference TRBV3-1 and TRBJ1-4, is DTAVSQTPKYLVTQMGNDKSIKCEQNLGHDTMYWYKQDSKKFLKIMFSYNNKELIINETVPNRFSPKSPDKAHLNLHINSLELGDSAVYFCASSQDWNRGREKLFFGSGTQLSVL.

This sequence joins TRBV4-2 and TRBJ2-2; maybe TRBD2 (7 bases). This CDR3 comprises 16 residues. The V end lost 7 bases, the J end lost 3 bases, and 18 bases lay between the germline ends. Per the germline V gene, CDR1 is LGHNA and CDR2 is YNFKEQ. The CDR3 bases are TGTGCCAGCAAGGGGGGGGGGGCAGGAGACACCGGGGAGCTGTTTTTT. As protein: CASKGGGAGDTGELFF.

The rearrangement joins TRBV2 to TRBJ1-3; no reliable D call. CDR1 and CDR2 from the germline V gene are SNHLY and FYNNEI. This CDR3 has 15 amino acids. Trimming pared 1 base from V and 2 bases from J, leaving 9 bases between. This chain's CDR3 is CASSEEGGPGNTIYF. The DNA of the CDR3 is TGTGCCAGCAGTGAAGAGGGAGGACCTGGAAACACCATATATTTT.